Listed below are T cell receptor beta chains from one sample, sequenced in a study of blood T cell repertoires in COVID-19. Profiled with immunoSEQ multiplex PCR; TCRdb holds only in-frame clones, not every one. Of approximately 100,000 clones in the sample, almost 95% were seen once. Sequenced sample: peripheral blood. The receptors were sampled from a man aged 45 to 65 with active COVID-19. CDR3s include the opening cysteine and the closing phenylalanine or tryptophan. The D gene is left open where the match is weak. Clone size is not always given. Where it is, it says once, few, many or a class for expanded clones.

few	TRBV5-1	TRBD2	TRBJ2-2	TGCGCCAGCAGCCCCGGACTAGGTGGGTCCGGGGAGCTGTTTTTT	CASSPGLGGSGELFF
-	TRBV5-1	-	TRBJ2-1	TGCGCCAGCAGCTTACAGGTCGGGAGCAATGAGCAGTTCTTC	CASSLQVGSNEQFF
-	TRBV7-8	TRBD1	TRBJ2-3	TGTGCCAGCAGCGGAAGCAGGGGGGATACGCAGTATTTT	CASSGSRGDTQYF
-	TRBV29-1	TRBD1	TRBJ2-2	TGCAGCGTTGAAACCGGGACAGGGGGGCCCGGGGAGCTGTTTTTT	CSVETGTGGPGELFF
-	TRBV28	-	TRBJ2-5	TGTGCCAGCAGTTTACAGGTTACCCAAGAGACCCAGTACTTC	CASSLQVTQETQYF
medium-sized	TRBV7-9	TRBD1	TRBJ2-7	TGTGCCAGCAGTCGGACAGGGCCCCTTGACGAGCAGTACTTC	CASSRTGPLDEQYF
-	TRBV5-1	TRBD2	TRBJ2-5	TGCGCCAGCAGCTTGCAAGCGGGAGGGTCAGAGACCCAGTACTTC	CASSLQAGGSETQYF
-	TRBV23-1	TRBD1	TRBJ2-5	TGCGCCAGCAGTCAGAAACGGGACAGGGACCAAGAGACCCAGTACTTC	CASSQKRDRDQETQYF
-	TRBV9	TRBD1	TRBJ1-1	TGTGCCAGCAGCGCCGCCCCCAGGGGGGAAGCTTTCTTT	CASSAAPRGEAFF
-	TRBV3-1/TRBV3-2	TRBD1	TRBJ2-2	TGTGCCAGCAGCCGGGGGACAGGGTCGAACACCGGGGAGCTGTTTTTT	CASSRGTGSNTGELFF
-	TRBV5-1	-	TRBJ2-7	TGCGCCAGCAGCTTGGGCGGGCTAAACTACGAGCAGTACTTC	CASSLGGLNYEQYF
-	TRBV2	-	TRBJ2-5	TGTGCCAGCAGTGAAGAAGAGATCATCGGGAGCCAAGAGACCCAGTACTTC	CASSEEEIIGSQETQYF
-	TRBV28	-	TRBJ1-5	TGTGCCAGCAGCACCGGGGGGCAGCCCCAGCATTTT	CASSTGGQPQHF
-	TRBV10-3	TRBD2	TRBJ2-1	TGTGCCATCAGTGAGGGAAGACTAGCGGGGGGGTACAATGAGCAGTTCTTC	CAISEGRLAGGYNEQFF
once	TRBV2	-	TRBJ2-1	TGTGCCAGCAGTCCCGGACACTCCTACAATGAGCAGTTCTTC	CASSPGHSYNEQFF
-	TRBV14	TRBD1	TRBJ2-7	TGTGCCAGCAGCCATATAGGGACAGCAAACTACGAGCAGTACTTC	CASSHIGTANYEQYF
-	TRBV5-8	TRBD2	TRBJ2-1	TGTGCCAGCAGCCTTAGCGGGAGAAAGTACAATGAGCAGTTCTTC	CASSLSGRKYNEQFF
-	TRBV28	-	TRBJ1-1	TGTGCCAGCAGTTTACCAGGCGCTGAAGCTTTCTTT	CASSLPGAEAFF
once	TRBV6-5	TRBD1	TRBJ2-7	TGTGCCAGCAGTAGCGAACAGGGGGCACCCTACGAGCAGTACTTC	CASSSEQGAPYEQYF
-	TRBV6-2/TRBV6-3	TRBD2	TRBJ2-1	TGTGCCAGCAGTTACGGACCTGCACTAGCGGGAGGTGGTGAGCAGTTCTTC	CASSYGPALAGGGEQFF
-	TRBV19	-	TRBJ2-2	TGTGCCAGTAGTATAGTTAGCGGCAAGAACACCGGGGAGCTGTTTTTT	CASSIVSGKNTGELFF
-	TRBV5-1	-	TRBJ1-5	TGCGCCAGCAGCTTGGAGGCAGGGGATCAGCCCCAGCATTTT	CASSLEAGDQPQHF
-	TRBV4-2	TRBD2	TRBJ2-3	TGTGCCAGCAGCCAGACGGGGACTAGCGGGAGGATGGATACGCAGTATTTT	CASSQTGTSGRMDTQYF